This section outlines one TCR beta chain sequence together with its context. The CDR3 is 15 amino acids. The germline V gene has CDR1 MGHDK and CDR2 SYGVNS. The V and J ends lost 2 bases and 4 bases, in that order; junction bases with no gene match: 6. These data originate in a study of patients and donors after allogeneic stem cell transplantation. TCRdb reprocessed the RT-PCR reads with MiXCR, giving one entry per CDR3 protein. The top ten clones hold 2.5% to 3.5% of a sample with approximately 160,000 distinct CDR3 sequences, about 29% of them seen once. This receptor was obtained from a human donor who was either an allogeneic HSCT recipient or a stem cell or donor lymphocyte infusion donor (not recorded which). It is not recorded whose cells these are; they may come from a transplant donor. The chain uses TRBV25-1 and TRBJ1-2; the match to TRBD1 covers 8 bases. The sample comprised blood, either unsorted or a sorted T cell fraction (not recorded which). The CDR3 reads CASSEAVDRAYGYTF. The CDR3 DNA reads TGTGCCAGCAGTGAAGCGGTGGACAGGGCCTATGGCTACACCTTC.